This TCR beta chain was profiled in a study of T-cell reconstitution after alpha-beta-depleted transplantation in children. Overall study findings and caveats: T-cell numbers and diversity, one year after transplant, stemmed largely from T cells that were newly produced. The study traced high day-60 TCRbeta diversity in some patients to surviving recipient T cells and thymic progenitors. Expanded graft clones numbering several hundred reportedly gave rise to alpha-beta T cells about two months after transplant.

The germline V gene encodes CDR1 LGHDT and CDR2 YNNKEL (reference sequence). V lost 4 bases and J lost 3, with 13 bases in between. CDR3 length: 15 residues. Library preparation (for TCRbeta) was performed with unique molecular identifiers. From the PCR reads, TCRdb called clonotypes with MiXCR, one entry per CDR3 protein. The sample consists of about 590,000 distinct CDR3 sequences, 10% to 15% of them appearing once. This clonotype was counted between two and nine times. Its antigen is not identified. Material: PBMCs, mostly from graft donor cells, obtained 360 days after TCRalphabeta/CD19-depleted stem cell transplant. This chain links TRBV3-1 with TRBJ1-5; D ambiguous. The source is a male patient under 18 who had a stem cell transplant for acute myeloid leukemia, so the T cells may come from the graft donor. The CDR3: CASSPSALLNQPQHF. The CDR3 nucleotides read TGTGCCAGCAGCCCTTCGGCCCTACTCAATCAGCCCCAGCATTTT.